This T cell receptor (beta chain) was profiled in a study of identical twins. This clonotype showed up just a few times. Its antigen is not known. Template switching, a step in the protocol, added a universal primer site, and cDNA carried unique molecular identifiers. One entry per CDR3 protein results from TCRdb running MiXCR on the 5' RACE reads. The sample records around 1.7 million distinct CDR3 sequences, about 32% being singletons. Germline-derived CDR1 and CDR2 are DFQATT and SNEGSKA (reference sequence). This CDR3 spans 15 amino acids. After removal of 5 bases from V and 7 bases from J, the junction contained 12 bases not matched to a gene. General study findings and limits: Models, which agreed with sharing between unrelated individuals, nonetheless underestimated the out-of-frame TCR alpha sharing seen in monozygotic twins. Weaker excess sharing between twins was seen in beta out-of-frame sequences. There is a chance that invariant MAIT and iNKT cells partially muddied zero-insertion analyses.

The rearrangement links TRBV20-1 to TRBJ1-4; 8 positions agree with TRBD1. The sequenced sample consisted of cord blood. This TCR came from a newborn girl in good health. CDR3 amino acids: CSALKPGTGSEKLFF. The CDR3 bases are TGCAGTGCTTTGAAACCCGGGACAGGAAGTGAAAAACTGTTTTTT.